This TCR beta chain was documented in a study of T and B cells in COVID-19 patients. Study results and caveats: CD4+, regulatory T cell, CD8+ and sorted SARS-CoV-2-responsive or tetramer+ T cells were not yet sequenced.

V was pared by 8 bases and J by 5 bases, with 18 bases between. The CDR3 has 15 amino acids. Each TRB amplification used roughly 250-550 ng of genomic DNA from blood. Multiplex PCR with BIOMED2 TRB-A/B primer pools amplified TRB rearrangements. TCRdb re-called the multiplex PCR reads through MiXCR, storing one row per CDR3 protein. Of some 5,700 distinct CDR3 sequences listed, about 26% are singletons. This clonotype is medium-sized by share. Antigen: not known. The sample was blood. This sequence was found in a human donor with active COVID-19. The chain recombines TRBV12-3 or TRBV12-4 with TRBJ2-2, with D perhaps TRBD1 or TRBD2 (5 bases each). CDR3 DNA: TGTGCCAGCGGCAGCCTCATCTGGGGGACCGGGGAGCTGTTTTTT. Amino acid sequence: CASGSLIWGTGELFF.